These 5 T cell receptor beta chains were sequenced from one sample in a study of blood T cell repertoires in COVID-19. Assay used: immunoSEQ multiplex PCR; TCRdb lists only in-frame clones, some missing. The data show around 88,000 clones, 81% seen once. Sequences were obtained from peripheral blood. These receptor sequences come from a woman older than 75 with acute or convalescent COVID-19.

CDR3 sequence (DNA): TGTGCCTGGAGTGTGGGGGGGAGTAGGGAGCCCCAGCATTTT. Its protein is CAWSVGGSREPQHF. The chain recombines TRBV30 with TRBJ1-5, with D possibly TRBD1 on 5 matching bases. This CDR3 region has 14 residues. V was clipped by 0 bases and J by 8 bases, with 14 bases between them. CDR1 GTSNPN and CDR2 SVGIG come from the germline V gene (reference sequence).

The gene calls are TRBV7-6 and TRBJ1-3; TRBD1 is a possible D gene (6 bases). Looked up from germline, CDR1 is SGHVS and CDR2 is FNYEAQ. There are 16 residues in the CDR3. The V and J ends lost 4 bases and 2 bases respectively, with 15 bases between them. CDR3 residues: CASSSLRGAPGNTIYF. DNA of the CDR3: TGTGCCAGCAGCTCTCTGCGGGGGGCGCCTGGAAACACCATATATTTT.

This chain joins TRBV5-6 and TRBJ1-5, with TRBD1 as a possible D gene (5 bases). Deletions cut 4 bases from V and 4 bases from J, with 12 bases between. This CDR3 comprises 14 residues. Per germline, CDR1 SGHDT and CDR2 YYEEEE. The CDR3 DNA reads TGTGCCAGCAGCCGTAGACAGTATAATCAGCCCCAGCATTTT. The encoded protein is CASSRRQYNQPQHF.

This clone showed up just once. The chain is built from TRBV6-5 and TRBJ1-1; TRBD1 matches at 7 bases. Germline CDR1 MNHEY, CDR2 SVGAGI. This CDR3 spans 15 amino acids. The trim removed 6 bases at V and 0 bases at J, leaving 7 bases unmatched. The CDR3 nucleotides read TGTGCCAGCAGCCGACCTGGGACAGTGAACACTGAAGCTTTCTTT. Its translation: CASSRPGTVNTEAFF.

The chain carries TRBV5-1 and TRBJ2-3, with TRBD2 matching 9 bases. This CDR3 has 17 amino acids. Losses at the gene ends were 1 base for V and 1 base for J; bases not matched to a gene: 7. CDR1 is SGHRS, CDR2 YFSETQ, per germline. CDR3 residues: CASSLSLAGPGTDTQYF. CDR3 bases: TGCGCCAGCAGCTTGAGCCTAGCGGGGCCCGGCACAGATACGCAGTATTTT. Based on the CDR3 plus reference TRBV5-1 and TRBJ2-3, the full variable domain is KAGVTQTPRYLIKTRGQQVTLSCSPISGHRSVSWYQQTPGQGLQFLFEYFSETQRNKGNFPGRFSGRQFSNSRSEMNVSTLELGDSALYLCASSLSLAGPGTDTQYFGPGTRLTVL.